The rows below give T cell receptor beta chains drawn from one sample of a study of blood T cells in healthy people across ages. Via MiXCR, TCRdb re-called the 5' RACE reads, giving one row per CDR3 protein. The sample shows 790,000 or so distinct CDR3 sequences, roughly three fifths of them seen only once. The sample was blood. These receptors were collected from a man in his forties or fifties in good health. CDR3s include the opening cysteine and the closing phenylalanine or tryptophan. A D gene is named only where the DNA matches it firmly. The size of a clone is reported for some rows only, either as once, few or many, or as a class for expanded clones.

V	size	length	D	J	DNA	CDR3
TRBV4-3	.	16	TRBD2	TRBJ2-1	TGCGCCAGCAGCCAAGATCTGGCGGGGAGGGACAATGAGCAGTTCTTC	CASSQDLAGRDNEQFF
TRBV24-1	.	14	.	TRBJ1-5	TGTGCCACCAGTGAACCAGGACAAGATCAGCCCCAGCATTTT	CATSEPGQDQPQHF
TRBV7-8	.	14	.	TRBJ2-1	TGTGCCACCCGGGATCACGGTCGCTACAATGAGCAGTTCTTC	CATRDHGRYNEQFF
TRBV28	few	15	.	TRBJ1-6	TGTGCCAGCAAAGGTGAACAGATCTATAATTCACCCCTCCACTTT	CASKGEQIYNSPLHF
TRBV7-6	few	15	.	TRBJ2-3	TGTGCCAGCAGTTTCGCGGGTACCATGTCAGATACGCAGTATTTT	CASSFAGTMSDTQYF
TRBV20-1	.	15	TRBD1	TRBJ1-6	TGCAGTGCTAGGGTAAAGGGACAGGGCAATTCACCCCTCCACTTT	CSARVKGQGNSPLHF
TRBV27	.	14	.	TRBJ1-2	TGTGCCAGCAGTCTGACTCAACCCAGCTTGGGCTACACCTTC	CASSLTQPSLGYTF
TRBV12-3/TRBV12-4	.	13	.	TRBJ1-2	TGTGCCAGCAGTTTCCGAAGCGGGTATGGCTACACCTTC	CASSFRSGYGYTF
TRBV20-1	.	14	.	TRBJ1-1	TGCAGTGCTCCTGCGGTGGGCTCGTGGGCTGAAGCTTTCTTT	CSAPAVGSWAEAFF
TRBV29-1	.	14	TRBD2	TRBJ2-1	TGCAGCGTCGCGACTAGCGGGGGAGGCGATGAGCAGTTCTTC	CSVATSGGGDEQFF
TRBV20-1	.	15	.	TRBJ2-3	TGCAGTGCTAGCATGAGTCAGGGATTCACAGATACGCAGTATTTT	CSASMSQGFTDTQYF
TRBV15	.	18	TRBD2	TRBJ2-3	TGTGCCACCAGCAGAGACCGAACTAGCGGGGATAGTCGAAATACGCAGTATTTT	CATSRDRTSGDSRNTQYF
TRBV20-1	many	13	.	TRBJ2-5	TGCAGTGCCCGAGGGAGGACAGGAGAGACCCAGTACTTC	CSARGRTGETQYF
TRBV25-1	.	12	.	TRBJ1-5	TGTGCCAGCGGGGGGGGTGGGCAGCCCCAGCATTTT	CASGGGGQPQHF
TRBV2	.	13	TRBD1	TRBJ2-7	TGTGCCTATGGGGACAGGGGGTCCTACGAGCAGTACTTC	CAYGDRGSYEQYF
TRBV20-1	.	14	.	TRBJ2-1	TGCAGTGCTACAGGGGACATCTCCTACAGTGAGCAGTTCTTC	CSATGDISYSEQFF
TRBV21-1	.	20	.	TRBJ2-3	TGTGCCAGCAGCTTGTCAATAGGGCAGGCTAGCGGGAGTTCTCCAAGTACGCAGTATTTT	CASSLSIGQASGSSPSTQYF
TRBV7-9	.	14	.	TRBJ2-5	TGTGCCAGCAGCCGGACAGGACTATTAGAGACCCAGTACTTC	CASSRTGLLETQYF
TRBV7-6	once	16	.	TRBJ2-3	TGTGCCAGCAGCTTGGGAGCGAGCTCCAGCACAGATACGCAGTATTTT	CASSLGASSSTDTQYF
TRBV24-1	.	14	.	TRBJ2-7	TGTGCCACCAGGGGACGGGAGAGCGGCTACGAGCAGTACTTC	CATRGRESGYEQYF
TRBV5-5	many	14	TRBD2	TRBJ2-5	TGTGCCAGCAGCCCCGCGACGCGGGAGGAGACCCAGTACTTC	CASSPATREETQYF
TRBV2	.	13	.	TRBJ2-5	TGTGCCAGCAGTGGGGACTCGCAGGGGACCCAGTACTTC	CASSGDSQGTQYF
TRBV6-6	.	15	.	TRBJ2-1	TGTGCCAGCAGTTGCTCGGTCTGGCGCAACAATGAGCAGTTCTTC	CASSCSVWRNNEQFF
TRBV15	.	14	.	TRBJ2-3	TGTGCCACCAGCAGAGATTGGGGGGCAGATACGCAGTATTTT	CATSRDWGADTQYF
TRBV3-1	.	14	TRBD2	TRBJ2-1	TGCGCCAGCGGTAGCGGGGGGGCCTTGTATGAGCAGTTCTTC	CASGSGGALYEQFF
TRBV20-1	.	14	TRBD2	TRBJ2-5	TGCAGTGCTCAAAGACTAGCGGGAGTGGAGACCCAGTACTTC	CSAQRLAGVETQYF
TRBV28	once	12	.	TRBJ2-4	TGTGCCAGCACTATTACCGGGACCCCCCTGTACTTC	CASTITGTPLYF
TRBV12-3/TRBV12-4	few	12	.	TRBJ2-1	TGTGCCAGCAGGACTAGTAGGCATGAGCAGTTCTTC	CASRTSRHEQFF
TRBV29-1	.	15	.	TRBJ2-3	TGCAGCGTTGAGAGCGCGCTAGGTATCACAGATACGCAGTATTTT	CSVESALGITDTQYF
TRBV2	few	13	.	TRBJ1-5	TGTGCCAGCAGTGAAGGTGTTTTGCAGCCCCAGCATTTT	CASSEGVLQPQHF